The 28 T cell receptor beta chains presented below share a single source sample, sequenced in a study of T cell responses to AZD1222 COVID-19 vaccine. Clones were sequenced by immunoSEQ multiplex PCR, and TCRdb holds only the in-frame ones, with some missing. The sample yields approximately 140,000 clones, roughly 90% seen once. This sample comprised peripheral blood, obtained 28 days after the second AZD1222 dose. The source of these receptors is an adult who received the AZD1222 COVID-19 vaccine.

The genes are TRBV6-5 and TRBJ2-4; a weak D match, TRBD2 (6 bases). Trimming took off 0 bases at V and 15 bases at J, with 21 bases between the two ends. The CDR3 spans 15 residues. CDR1 and CDR2 (germline): MNHEY, SVGAGI. The CDR3 region is CASSYSGQGEGRWYF. The DNA of the CDR3 is TGTGCCAGCAGTTACTCAGGGCAGGGTGAGGGGAGGTGGTACTTC.

This rearrangement joins TRBV19 to TRBJ2-2, with D unclear. The germline V and J ends were trimmed by 5 bases and 2 bases, with 6 bases remaining between them. The CDR3 loop spans 13 amino acids. Germline V gene sequence: CDR1 LNHDA, CDR2 SQIVND (reference sequence). CDR3 nucleotide sequence: TGTGCCAGTAGTGGGGTAAACACCGGGGAGCTGTTTTTT. Translation gives CASSGVNTGELFF.

The J gene is TRBJ2-7, the V gene TRBV7-6, with TRBD1 matching over 7 bases. The CDR3 consists of 16 residues. V lost 1 base, J lost 2 bases, and 8 bases stayed unmatched. In germline, CDR1 is SGHVS, CDR2 FNYEAQ. The CDR3 DNA reads TGTGCCAGCAGCTTAGTTTCCAGGACAGGACCCTACGAGCAGTACTTC. It translates to CASSLVSRTGPYEQYF. Using reference TRBV7-6 and TRBJ2-7 for the parts outside the CDR3, the full variable domain is GAGVSQSPRYKVTKRGQDVALRCDPISGHVSLYWYRQALGQGPEFLTYFNYEAQQDKSGLPNDRFSAERPEGSISTLTIQRTEQRDSAMYRCASSLVSRTGPYEQYFGPGTRLTVT.

The V gene is TRBV25-1, the J gene TRBJ1-2; perhaps TRBD1 as D (6 bases). Germline lookup yields CDR1 MGHDK and CDR2 SYGVNS. The CDR3 spans 12 residues. Trimming took 5 bases from V and 8 from J, leaving 12 bases between them. The CDR3 here is CASSRGQYGYTF. In DNA, the CDR3 is TGTGCCAGCAGTCGCGGACAGTACGGCTACACCTTC.

This chain joins TRBV12-5 and TRBJ1-4; no reliable D call. Per the germline V gene, CDR1 is LGHNT and CDR2 is FRNRAP. The CDR3 runs 12 residues. As DNA, the CDR3 is TGTATTCGGAGGAGACTGGGAGAAAAACTGTTTTTT. Translation gives CIRRRLGEKLFF.

CDR3 nucleotide sequence: TGCGCCAGCAGCTCCGAACCAAGGGGGTCCTACAATGAGCAGTTCTTC. This translates into CASSSEPRGSYNEQFF. The genes are TRBV5-1 and TRBJ2-1; weak D call: TRBD1 (6 bases). The germline CDR1 and CDR2 sequences are SGHRS and YFSETQ. The CDR3 length is 16 residues. Trimming took 3 bases from V and 1 from J, leaving 14 bases between them.

The chain recombines TRBV3-1 (or the pseudogene TRBV3-2) with TRBJ2-7; TRBD2 aligns across 9 bases. In germline, CDR1 is LGHDT, CDR2 YNNKEL (reference sequence). The length of the CDR3 is 14 residues. J gave up 3 bases and V 3 bases, and 3 bases lay outside the gene matches. This CDR3 reads CASSQASGDYEQYF. In DNA, the CDR3 is TGTGCCAGCAGCCAGGCTAGCGGGGACTACGAGCAGTACTTC.

The chain carries TRBV5-1 and TRBJ2-2; D may correspond to TRBD1 or TRBD2 (6 bases each). Germline lookup yields CDR1 SGHRS and CDR2 YFSETQ. The CDR3 totals 17 residues. V lost 4 bases, J lost 0 bases, and 16 bases lay in between. CDR3 sequence (DNA): TGCGCCAGCAGCAGAAGGGGGGCGGTCGCGAACACCGGGGAGCTGTTTTTT. Residues: CASSRRGAVANTGELFF.

V gene TRBV19 combines with J gene TRBJ1-5; 7 bases match TRBD1. There are 15 residues in the CDR3. V dropped 7 bases and J dropped 0; count of bases not matched to a gene: 6. Germline-derived CDR1 and CDR2 are LNHDA and SQIVND (reference sequence). CDR3 nucleotides: TGTGCCAGTACCCCGGACAGGCCTAGCAATCAGCCCCAGCATTTT. Encoded protein: CASTPDRPSNQPQHF.

This rearrangement joins TRBV5-1 to TRBJ1-2, with a possible D match to TRBD1 (5 bases). The length of the CDR3 is 15 residues. The germline V gene has CDR1 SGHRS and CDR2 YFSETQ. The V end was cut by 0 bases, the J end by 7 bases, with 16 bases between. CDR3 coding DNA: TGCGCCAGCAGCTTGGCTTTCTGGGGCGCAAGTGGCTACACCTTC. It codes for CASSLAFWGASGYTF.

In its sample, this clone was seen once. The CDR3 region has the DNA TGTGCCACCAGGGGGACAGAAAATCAGCCCCAGCATTTT. It encodes CATRGTENQPQHF. The chain links TRBV24-1 to TRBJ1-5; 7 bases fit TRBD1. Germline CDR1 and CDR2: KGHDR and SFDVKD. J was trimmed by 4 bases and V by 7 bases; bases with no gene match: 3. The CDR3 has 13 amino acids.

The rearrangement links TRBV5-4 to TRBJ2-7, with TRBD2 as a possible D gene (6 bases). This CDR3 has 16 amino acids. Germline CDR1 is SGHNT and CDR2 is YYREEE (reference sequence). V lost 5 bases and J lost 3, with 21 bases in between. As DNA, the CDR3 is TGTGCCAGCAGGACTGACGTAGGAGGGCCCTACTACGAGCAGTACTTC. Translated, it gives CASRTDVGGPYYEQYF.

The gene calls are TRBV5-1 and TRBJ1-1; 9 nucleotides line up with TRBD1. Trimming cost V 0 bases and J 4 bases; bases outside gene matches: 1. CDR1 is SGHRS and CDR2 is YFSETQ in the germline V gene. The CDR3 extends over 14 amino acids. The DNA of the CDR3 is TGCGCCAGCAGCTTGGACAGGGGGCTCACTGAAGCTTTCTTT. Residues: CASSLDRGLTEAFF.

The chain recombines TRBV3-1 (or the pseudogene TRBV3-2) with TRBJ1-3, with D tentatively TRBD1 (5 bases). Deletions cut 1 base from V and 0 bases from J, with 19 bases between. From germline, CDR1 is LGHDT and CDR2 YNNKEL (reference sequence). This CDR3 has 19 amino acids. The chain's CDR3 is CASSQVHGHRRNSGNTIYF. Written as DNA, the CDR3 is TGTGCCAGCAGCCAAGTACATGGACACCGACGGAACTCTGGAAACACCATATATTTT.

The rearrangement uses TRBV30 and TRBJ1-3; no firm D call. In germline, CDR1 is GTSNPN, CDR2 SVGIG (reference sequence). Trimming left V 1 base short and J 1 base short, with 8 bases between. The CDR3 loop spans 14 amino acids. The CDR3 region has the DNA TGTGCCTGGAGTGCCGGGCTGTCTGGAAACACCATATATTTT. As protein: CAWSAGLSGNTIYF.

The V call is TRBV19, the J call TRBJ2-7; no reliable D call. CDR1 is LNHDA and CDR2 is SQIVND in the germline V gene (reference sequence). The CDR3 runs to 14 residues. V was cut by 6 bases and J by 0 bases, with 12 bases left in between. CDR3 coding DNA: TGTGCCAGTAGGATGGCAGGTTTCTCCTACGAGCAGTACTTC. Protein product: CASRMAGFSYEQYF.

The chain uses TRBV7-9 and TRBJ2-7; the match to TRBD1 covers 9 bases. The CDR3 sequence is 14 residues long. The V segment lost 5 bases and the J segment 6 bases; nucleotides outside the gene matches: 8. Germline V gene data show CDR1 as SEHNR and CDR2 as FQNEAQ (reference sequence). CDR3 sequence: CASSVTGQGSEQYF. DNA of the CDR3: TGTGCCAGCAGCGTAACGGGACAGGGATCCGAGCAGTACTTC.

The chain uses TRBV7-8 and TRBJ1-5, with D perhaps matching TRBD1 (6 bases). V was pared by 1 base and J by 5 bases, with 6 bases between. The CDR3 runs to 13 residues. Germline CDR1 SGHVS, CDR2 FQNEAQ. The CDR3, as DNA: TGTGCCAGCAGCTTAGACAGGGATCAGCCCCAGCATTTT. It yields the protein CASSLDRDQPQHF.

The chain joins TRBV12-3 or TRBV12-4 to TRBJ2-1; D possibly uses TRBD1 or TRBD2 (5 bases each). The CDR3 has 12 residues. Trimming removed 6 bases at V and 10 bases at J, with 13 bases between. The CDR3 region has the DNA TGTGCCAGCAGGTCTATCGGGGACGAGCAGTTCTTC. Its protein product is CASRSIGDEQFF.

The chain links TRBV27 to TRBJ2-1; 7 positions agree with TRBD1. Germline V gene sequence: CDR1 MNHEY, CDR2 SMNVEV (reference sequence). The V segment lost 5 bases and the J segment 4 bases; nucleotides outside the gene matches: 8. The CDR3 is 15 amino acids. CDR3: CASSPRQGNYNEQFF. The CDR3 DNA follows: TGTGCCAGCAGTCCCCGACAGGGCAATTACAATGAGCAGTTCTTC.

This chain links TRBV6-2 or TRBV6-3 with TRBJ2-7, with 9 bases lining up with TRBD2. Germline loops: CDR1 MNHEY, CDR2 SVGEGT. The CDR3 loop spans 15 amino acids. After removal of 5 bases from V and 4 bases from J, the junction contained 9 bases not matched to a gene. The CDR3 sequence is CASSTRAGGVYEQYF. CDR3 nucleotide sequence: TGTGCCAGCAGTACCCGTGCGGGGGGGGTTTACGAGCAGTACTTC.

Here the CDR3 DNA reads TGTGCCAGCAGCCAGTTCACGGGTTACTCTGGGGCCAACGTCCTGACTTTC. Translated, it gives CASSQFTGYSGANVLTF. This chain joins TRBV3-1 (or the pseudogene TRBV3-2) and TRBJ2-6, with D unresolved. CDR3 length: 17 amino acids. V lost 3 bases to trimming and J lost 0 bases, with 12 bases between them. Germline lookup yields CDR1 LGHDT and CDR2 YNNKEL (reference sequence).

The chain employs TRBV4-1 and TRBJ1-2; 8 nucleotides line up with TRBD1. CDR1 MGHRA and CDR2 YSYEKL come from the germline V gene. V shed 0 bases, J shed 7 bases, and the junction held 13 bases outside the gene matches. The CDR3 is 17 residues long. DNA for the CDR3: TGCGCCAGCAGCCAAGACGTTGGGGCAGGGGGCAATCTTGGCTACACCTTC. Amino acids: CASSQDVGAGGNLGYTF.

The gene calls are TRBV5-1 and TRBJ1-4; TRBD1 matches 7 bases. The CDR3 runs 15 residues. Germline values: CDR1 SGHRS, CDR2 YFSETQ. With V trimmed by 4 bases and J by 5 bases, 8 bases remained unmatched. CDR3 sequence (DNA): TGCGCCAGCAGCACTACAGGGGCAGAAAATGAAAAACTGTTTTTT. Its translation is CASSTTGAENEKLFF.

The V gene is TRBV10-3, the J gene TRBJ1-2; D possibly corresponds to TRBD1 (5 bases). The CDR3 runs to 15 residues. Trimming stripped 0 bases from V and 0 bases from J, with 8 bases between. Germline V gives CDR1 ENHRY, CDR2 SYGVKD. CDR3 sequence (DNA): TGTGCCATCAGTGAGTCGGACACCACTAACTATGGCTACACCTTC. It is translated as CAISESDTTNYGYTF.

This clone appeared a single time. The chain uses TRBV24-1 and TRBJ1-2; perhaps TRBD1 as D (5 bases). V lost 5 bases and J lost 4, with 7 bases in between. The CDR3 consists of 12 residues. Germline CDR1 reads KGHDR; CDR2 reads SFDVKD. Here the CDR3 DNA reads TGTGCCACCAGTGCTCAGGGCTATGGCTACACCTTC. Its protein is CATSAQGYGYTF.

This clone appeared a single time. The genes are TRBV9 and TRBJ2-7, with D maybe TRBD2 (5 bases). Trimming shortened V by 0 bases and J by 1 base, and 11 bases separated the two germline ends. The germline V gene has CDR1 SGDLS and CDR2 YYNGEE. The CDR3 covers 15 residues. CDR3 in DNA: TGTGCCAGCAGCGTAGAAGTCCGAGGGTCCTACGAGCAGTACTTC. Encoded protein: CASSVEVRGSYEQYF.

The rearrangement links TRBV21-1 to TRBJ2-3; the table's D gene call, TRBD2, was not cross checked with the DNA. TRBV21-1 is given as a pseudogene. CDR3 length: 19 residues. The CDR3 DNA reads as TGTGCCAGCAGCGCCCCGGGACTAAAATTTCCGTCGAGCACAGATACGCAGTATTTT. Protein product: CASSAPGLKFPSSTDTQYF.